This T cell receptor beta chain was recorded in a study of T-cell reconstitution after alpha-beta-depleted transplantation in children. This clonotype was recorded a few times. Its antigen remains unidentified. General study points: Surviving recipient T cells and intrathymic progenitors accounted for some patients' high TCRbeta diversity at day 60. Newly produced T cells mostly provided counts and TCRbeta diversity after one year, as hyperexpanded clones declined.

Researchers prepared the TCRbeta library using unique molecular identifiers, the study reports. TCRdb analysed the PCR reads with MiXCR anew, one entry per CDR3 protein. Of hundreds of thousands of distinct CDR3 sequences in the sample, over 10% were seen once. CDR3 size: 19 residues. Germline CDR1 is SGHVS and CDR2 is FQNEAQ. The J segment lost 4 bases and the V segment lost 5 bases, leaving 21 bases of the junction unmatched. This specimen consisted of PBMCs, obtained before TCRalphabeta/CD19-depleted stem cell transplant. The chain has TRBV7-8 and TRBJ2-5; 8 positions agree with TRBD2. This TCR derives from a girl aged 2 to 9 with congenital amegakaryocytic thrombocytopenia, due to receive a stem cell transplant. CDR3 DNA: TGTGCCAGCAGCATAAGGCCTCCTAGAAGCGGGAGAATGGGAGAGACCCAGTACTTC. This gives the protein CASSIRPPRSGRMGETQYF.